Given below is one T cell receptor beta chain in context. Antigen: not known. This specimen comes from a study of cytomegalovirus exposure and HLA in healthy donors. Findings and caveats of the study: A prior analysis recorded that most TCR beta V segments were productive about 87% or about 30% of the time. In all likelihood, a cluster of highly shared sequence variants was a sequencing artifact.

The PCR made use of 60 Vbeta and 13 Jbeta primers. Only in-frame clones appear in the TCRdb table, and some are missing; sequencing was by immunoSEQ multiplex PCR. The table lists 100,000 to 150,000 clones, around 73% of them singletons. The CDR3 length is 16 residues. The germline CDR1 and CDR2 sequences are SGHNT and YYREEE (reference sequence). Trimming took 4 bases from V and 1 from J; bases not matched to a gene: 7. The V gene is TRBV5-4, the J gene TRBJ2-2; 7 positions match TRBD2. This clonotype originated in a man aged 60 to 69 in good health and CMV-seropositive. Sequencing was carried out using PBMCs. DNA for the CDR3: TGTGCCAGCAGCCCGGGGGGTAGGAAGAACACCGGGGAGCTGTTTTTT. This encodes CASSPGGRKNTGELFF.